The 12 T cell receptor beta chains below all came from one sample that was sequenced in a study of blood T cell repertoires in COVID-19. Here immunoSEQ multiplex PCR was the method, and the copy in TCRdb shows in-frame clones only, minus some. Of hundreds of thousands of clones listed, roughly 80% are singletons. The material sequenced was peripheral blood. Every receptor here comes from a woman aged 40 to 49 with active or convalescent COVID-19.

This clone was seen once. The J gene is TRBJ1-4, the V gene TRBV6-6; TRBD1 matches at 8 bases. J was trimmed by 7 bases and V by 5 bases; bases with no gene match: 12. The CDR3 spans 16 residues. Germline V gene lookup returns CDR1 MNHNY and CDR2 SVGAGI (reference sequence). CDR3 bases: TGTGCCAGCAGTCGCGCGCCTCGCGGGACAGGTGAAAAACTGTTTTTT. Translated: CASSRAPRGTGEKLFF.

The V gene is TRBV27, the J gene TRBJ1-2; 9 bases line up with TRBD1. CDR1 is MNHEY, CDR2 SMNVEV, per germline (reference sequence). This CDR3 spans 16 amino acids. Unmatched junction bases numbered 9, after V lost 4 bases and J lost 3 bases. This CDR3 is CASSSGTGKLDYGYTF. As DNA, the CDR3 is TGTGCCAGCAGTTCCGGGACAGGGAAACTAGACTATGGCTACACCTTC.

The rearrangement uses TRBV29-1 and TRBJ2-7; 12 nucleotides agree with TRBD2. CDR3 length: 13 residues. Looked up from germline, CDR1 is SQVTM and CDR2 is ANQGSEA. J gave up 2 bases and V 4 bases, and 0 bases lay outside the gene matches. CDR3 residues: CSVGLAGAYEQYF. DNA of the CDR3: TGCAGCGTTGGACTAGCGGGAGCCTACGAGCAGTACTTC.

Written as DNA, the CDR3 is TGTGCCAGCGGGAGAGGGTACAATGAGCAGTTCTTC. This translates into CASGRGYNEQFF. J is TRBJ2-1 and V is TRBV12-3 or TRBV12-4; tentatively, D is TRBD2 (5 bases). The CDR3 spans 12 residues. The V gene lost 8 bases and the J gene lost 4 bases, with 9 bases spanning the gap.

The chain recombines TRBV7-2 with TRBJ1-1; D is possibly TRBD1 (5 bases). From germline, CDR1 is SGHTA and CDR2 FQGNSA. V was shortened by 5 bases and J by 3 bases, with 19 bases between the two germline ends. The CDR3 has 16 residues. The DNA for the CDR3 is TGTGCCAGCAGCCCCGATCGCCAGGGCCCAGACACTGAAGCTTTCTTT. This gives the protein CASSPDRQGPDTEAFF.

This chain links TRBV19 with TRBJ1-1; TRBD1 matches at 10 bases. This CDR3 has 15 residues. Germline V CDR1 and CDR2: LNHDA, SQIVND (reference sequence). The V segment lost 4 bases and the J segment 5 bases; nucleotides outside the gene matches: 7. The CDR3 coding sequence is TGTGCCAGTAGTACTACCGGGACAGGGGTTACTGAAGCTTTCTTT. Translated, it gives CASSTTGTGVTEAFF.

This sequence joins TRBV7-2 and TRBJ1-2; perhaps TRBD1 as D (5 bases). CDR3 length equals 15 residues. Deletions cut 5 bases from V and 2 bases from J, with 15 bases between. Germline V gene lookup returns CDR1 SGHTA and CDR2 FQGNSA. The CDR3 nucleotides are TGTGCCAGCAGCCAGGGTATAGCTACCAACTATGGCTACACCTTC. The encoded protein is CASSQGIATNYGYTF.

The CDR3 nucleotides read TGTGCCAGCAGCCTGGGGACAAGCTACACCTTC. Encoded protein: CASSLGTSYTF. V is TRBV5-6 and J is TRBJ1-2; D perhaps matches TRBD1 (6 bases). Germline lookup yields CDR1 SGHDT and CDR2 YYEEEE. The germline V and J ends were trimmed by 4 bases and 9 bases, with 10 bases remaining between them. This CDR3 is built from 11 residues.

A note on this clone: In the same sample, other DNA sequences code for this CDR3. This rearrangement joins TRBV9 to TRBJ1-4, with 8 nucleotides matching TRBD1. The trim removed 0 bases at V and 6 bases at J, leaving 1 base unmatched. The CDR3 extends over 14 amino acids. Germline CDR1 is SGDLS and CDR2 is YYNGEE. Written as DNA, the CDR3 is TGTGCCAGCAGCGTAGCAGGGGGCGATGAAAAACTGTTTTTT. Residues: CASSVAGGDEKLFF.

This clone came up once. CDR3 in amino acids: CASSFRGGMNTEAFF. The CDR3 DNA reads TGTGCCAGTAGTTTCAGGGGTGGGATGAACACTGAAGCTTTCTTT. The chain combines TRBV19 with TRBJ1-1; D might be TRBD1 (6 bases). CDR3 size: 15 residues. The ends were cut back, 5 bases at V and 0 bases at J, with 13 bases in the middle. Germline CDR1 LNHDA, CDR2 SQIVND (reference sequence).

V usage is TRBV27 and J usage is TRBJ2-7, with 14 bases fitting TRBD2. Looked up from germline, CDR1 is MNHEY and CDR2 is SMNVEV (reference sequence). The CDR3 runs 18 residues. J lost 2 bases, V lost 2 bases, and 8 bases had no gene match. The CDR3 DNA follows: TGTGCCAGCAGTTTAAAGGGGACTAGCGGGAGTACCACCTACGAGCAGTACTTC. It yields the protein CASSLKGTSGSTTYEQYF.

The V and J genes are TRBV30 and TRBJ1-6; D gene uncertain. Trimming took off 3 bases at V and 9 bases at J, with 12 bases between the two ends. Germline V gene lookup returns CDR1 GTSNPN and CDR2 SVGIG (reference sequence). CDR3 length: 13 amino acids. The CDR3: CAWSGGDPSPLHF. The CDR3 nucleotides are TGTGCCTGGAGCGGCGGGGATCCTTCACCCCTCCACTTT.